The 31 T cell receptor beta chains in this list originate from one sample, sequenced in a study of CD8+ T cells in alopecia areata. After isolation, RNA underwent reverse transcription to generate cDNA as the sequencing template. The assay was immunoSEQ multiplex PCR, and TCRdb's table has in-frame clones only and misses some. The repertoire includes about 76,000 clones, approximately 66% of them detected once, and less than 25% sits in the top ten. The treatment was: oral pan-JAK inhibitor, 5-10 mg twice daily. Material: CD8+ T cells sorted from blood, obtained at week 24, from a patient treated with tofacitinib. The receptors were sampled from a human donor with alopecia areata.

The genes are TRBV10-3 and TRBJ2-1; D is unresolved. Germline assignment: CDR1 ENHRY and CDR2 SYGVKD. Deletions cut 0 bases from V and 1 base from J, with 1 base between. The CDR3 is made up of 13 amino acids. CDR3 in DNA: TGTGCCATCAGTGAGTCATCCTACAATGAGCAGTTCTTC. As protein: CAISESSYNEQFF.

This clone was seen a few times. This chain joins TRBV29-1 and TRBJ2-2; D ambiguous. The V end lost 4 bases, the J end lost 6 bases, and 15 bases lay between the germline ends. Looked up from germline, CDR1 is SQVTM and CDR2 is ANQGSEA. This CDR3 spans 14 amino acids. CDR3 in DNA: TGCAGCGTTGTTTCTATGATCGGGTCCGGGGAGCTGTTTTTT. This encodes CSVVSMIGSGELFF.

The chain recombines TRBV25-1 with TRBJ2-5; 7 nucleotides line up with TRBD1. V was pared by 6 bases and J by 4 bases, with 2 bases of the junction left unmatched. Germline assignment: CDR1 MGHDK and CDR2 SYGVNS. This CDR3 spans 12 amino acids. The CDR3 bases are TGTGCCAGCAGCCGACAGGGAGAGACCCAGTACTTC. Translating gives CASSRQGETQYF.

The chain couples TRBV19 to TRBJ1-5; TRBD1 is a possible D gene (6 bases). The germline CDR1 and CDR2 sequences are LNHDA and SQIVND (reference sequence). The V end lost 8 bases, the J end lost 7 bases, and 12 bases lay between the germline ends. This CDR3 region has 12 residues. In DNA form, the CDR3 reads TGTGCCAGTTCGAGGGGGGAACAGCCCCAGCATTTT. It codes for CASSRGEQPQHF. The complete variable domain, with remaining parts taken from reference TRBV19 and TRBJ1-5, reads DGGITQSPKYLFRKEGQNVTLSCEQNLNHDAMYWYRQDPGQGLRLIYYSQIVNDFQKGDIAEGYSVSREKKESFPLTVTSAQKNPTAFYLCASSRGEQPQHFGDGTRLSIL.

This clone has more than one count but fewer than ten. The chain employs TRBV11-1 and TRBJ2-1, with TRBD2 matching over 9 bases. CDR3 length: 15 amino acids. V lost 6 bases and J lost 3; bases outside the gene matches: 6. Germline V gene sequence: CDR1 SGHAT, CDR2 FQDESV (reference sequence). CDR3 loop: CASRLSGGIYNEQFF. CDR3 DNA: TGTGCCAGCAGACTAAGCGGGGGGATCTACAATGAGCAGTTCTTC.

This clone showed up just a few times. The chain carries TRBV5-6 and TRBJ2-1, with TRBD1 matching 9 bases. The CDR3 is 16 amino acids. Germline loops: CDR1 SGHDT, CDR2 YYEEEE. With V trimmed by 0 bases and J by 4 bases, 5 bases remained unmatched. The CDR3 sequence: CASSLVSGTGYNEQFF. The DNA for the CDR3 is TGTGCCAGCAGCTTGGTGTCCGGGACAGGGTACAATGAGCAGTTCTTC.

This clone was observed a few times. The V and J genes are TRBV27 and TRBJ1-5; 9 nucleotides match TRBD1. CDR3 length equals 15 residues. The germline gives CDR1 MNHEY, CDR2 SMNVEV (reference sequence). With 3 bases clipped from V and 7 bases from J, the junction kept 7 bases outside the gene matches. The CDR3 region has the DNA TGTGCCAGCAGTTTCGGAACAGGGGGCCGGCAGCCCCAGCATTTT. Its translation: CASSFGTGGRQPQHF.

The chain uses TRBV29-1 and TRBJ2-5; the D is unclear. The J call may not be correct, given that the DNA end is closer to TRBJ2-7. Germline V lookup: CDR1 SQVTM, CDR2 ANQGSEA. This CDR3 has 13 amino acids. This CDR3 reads CSVEDDLSYEQYF. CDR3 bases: TGCAGCGTTGAAGACGATCTATCCTACGAGCAGTACTTC.

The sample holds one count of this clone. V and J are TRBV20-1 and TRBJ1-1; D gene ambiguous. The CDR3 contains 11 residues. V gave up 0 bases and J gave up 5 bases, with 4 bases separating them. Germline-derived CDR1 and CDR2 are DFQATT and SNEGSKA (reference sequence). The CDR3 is CSARDPTEAFF. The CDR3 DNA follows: TGCAGTGCTAGAGATCCAACTGAAGCTTTCTTT.

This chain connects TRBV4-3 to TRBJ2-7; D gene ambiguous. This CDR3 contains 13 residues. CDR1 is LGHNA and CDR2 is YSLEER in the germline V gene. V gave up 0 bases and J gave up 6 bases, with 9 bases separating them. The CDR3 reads CASSQDWPSEQYF. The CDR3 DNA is TGCGCCAGCAGCCAAGATTGGCCCAGCGAGCAGTACTTC.

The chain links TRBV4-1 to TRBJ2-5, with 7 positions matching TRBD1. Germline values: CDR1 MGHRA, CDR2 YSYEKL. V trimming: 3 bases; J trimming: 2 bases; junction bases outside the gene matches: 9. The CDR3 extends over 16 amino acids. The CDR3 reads CASSHETGTAQETQYF. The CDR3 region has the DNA TGCGCCAGCAGCCATGAGACCGGGACAGCTCAAGAGACCCAGTACTTC.

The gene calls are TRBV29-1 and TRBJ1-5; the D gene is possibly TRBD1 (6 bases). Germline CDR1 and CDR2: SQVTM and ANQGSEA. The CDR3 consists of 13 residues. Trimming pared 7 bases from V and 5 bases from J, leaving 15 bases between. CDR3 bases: TGCAGCGCCGCCTCAGGGGAATATCAGCCCCAGCATTTT. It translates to CSAASGEYQPQHF.

CDR3 loop: CASSADRGSTIRGYTF. CDR3 coding DNA: TGCGCCAGCAGCGCGGACAGGGGCTCGACTATACGTGGCTACACCTTC. This chain joins TRBV4-3 and TRBJ1-2; 9 nucleotides agree with TRBD1. CDR3 length: 16 amino acids. CDR1 and CDR2 from the germline V gene are LGHNA and YSLEER. The J segment lost 7 bases and the V segment lost 5 bases, leaving 14 bases of the junction unmatched.

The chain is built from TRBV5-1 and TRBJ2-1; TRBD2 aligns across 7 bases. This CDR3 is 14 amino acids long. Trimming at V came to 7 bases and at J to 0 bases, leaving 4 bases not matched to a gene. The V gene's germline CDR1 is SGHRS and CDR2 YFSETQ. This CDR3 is CASYIAGSYNEQFF. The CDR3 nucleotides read TGCGCCAGCTACATAGCGGGCTCCTACAATGAGCAGTTCTTC.

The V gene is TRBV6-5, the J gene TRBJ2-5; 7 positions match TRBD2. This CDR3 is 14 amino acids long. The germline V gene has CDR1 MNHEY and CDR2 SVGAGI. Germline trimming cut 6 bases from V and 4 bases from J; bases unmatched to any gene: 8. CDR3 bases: TGTGCCAGCAGCCGCGGACTAGGCCTAGAGACCCAGTACTTC. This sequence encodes CASSRGLGLETQYF.

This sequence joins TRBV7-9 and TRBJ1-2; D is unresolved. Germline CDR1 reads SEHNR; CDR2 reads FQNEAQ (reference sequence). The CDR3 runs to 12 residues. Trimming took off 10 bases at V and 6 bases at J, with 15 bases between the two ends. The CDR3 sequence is CAILTVRDGYTF. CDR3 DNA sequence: TGTGCCATTTTGACCGTCCGGGATGGCTACACCTTC.

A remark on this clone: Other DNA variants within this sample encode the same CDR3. The CDR3 loop reads CASSLRGSYEQYF. As DNA, the CDR3 is TGTGCCAGCAGTTTACGGGGTTCCTACGAGCAGTACTTC. The chain carries TRBV27 and TRBJ2-7; weak D call: TRBD2 (5 bases). Germline-derived CDR1 and CDR2 are MNHEY and SMNVEV (reference sequence). The CDR3 loop spans 13 amino acids. The V gene lost 2 bases and the J gene lost 1 base, with 6 bases spanning the gap.

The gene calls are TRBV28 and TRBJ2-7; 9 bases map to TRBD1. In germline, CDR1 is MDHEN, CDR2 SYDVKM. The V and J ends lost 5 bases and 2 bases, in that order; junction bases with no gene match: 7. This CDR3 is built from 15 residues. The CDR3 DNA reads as TGTGCCAGCAGTCCAAAACAGGGGGCGACCTACGAGCAGTACTTC. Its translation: CASSPKQGATYEQYF.

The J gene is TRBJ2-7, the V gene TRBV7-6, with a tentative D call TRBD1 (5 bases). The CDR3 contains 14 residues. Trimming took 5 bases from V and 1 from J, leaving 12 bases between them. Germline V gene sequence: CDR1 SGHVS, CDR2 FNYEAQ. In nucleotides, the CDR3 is TGTGCCAGCAGCCTATCGACAGATTCCTACGAGCAGTACTTC. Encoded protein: CASSLSTDSYEQYF.

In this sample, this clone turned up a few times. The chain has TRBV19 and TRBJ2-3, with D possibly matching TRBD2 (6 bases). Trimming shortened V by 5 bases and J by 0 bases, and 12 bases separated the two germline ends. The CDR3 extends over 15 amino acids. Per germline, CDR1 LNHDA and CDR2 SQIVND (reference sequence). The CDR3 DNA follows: TGTGCCAGTAGTTTAGCGGACGCTAGCACAGATACGCAGTATTTT. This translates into CASSLADASTDTQYF.

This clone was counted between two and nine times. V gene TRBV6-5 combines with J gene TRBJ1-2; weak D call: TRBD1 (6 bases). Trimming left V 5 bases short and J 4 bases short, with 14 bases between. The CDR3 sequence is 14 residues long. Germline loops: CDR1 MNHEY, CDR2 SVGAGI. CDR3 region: CASSKLQGVYGYTF. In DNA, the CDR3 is TGTGCCAGCAGTAAACTACAGGGCGTCTATGGCTACACCTTC.

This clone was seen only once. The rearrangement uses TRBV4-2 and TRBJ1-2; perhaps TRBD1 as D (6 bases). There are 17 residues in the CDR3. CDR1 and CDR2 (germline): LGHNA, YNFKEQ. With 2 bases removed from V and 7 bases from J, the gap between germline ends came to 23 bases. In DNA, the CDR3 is TGTGCCAGCAGCCAAACAGGGAGTGGATCCTATTCGGGTGGCTACACCTTC. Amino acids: CASSQTGSGSYSGGYTF.

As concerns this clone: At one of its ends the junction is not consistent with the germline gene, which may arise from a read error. In DNA, the CDR3 is TGCAGCGTGGAAGGGACAGGAAAGTCTAACTATGGCTACACCTTC. Protein sequence: CSVEGTGKSNYGYTF. The chain combines TRBV29-1 with TRBJ1-2; 8 bases agree with TRBD1. The CDR3 totals 15 residues. CDR1 and CDR2 from the germline V gene are SQVTM and ANQGSEA. Full variable domain (outside the CDR3, taken from reference TRBV29-1 and TRBJ1-2): SAVISQKPSRDICQRGTSLTIQCQVDSQVTMMFWYRQQPGQSLTLIATANQGSEATYESGFVIDKFPISRPNLTFSTLTVSNMSPEDSSIYLCSVEGTGKSNYGYTFGSGTRLTVV.

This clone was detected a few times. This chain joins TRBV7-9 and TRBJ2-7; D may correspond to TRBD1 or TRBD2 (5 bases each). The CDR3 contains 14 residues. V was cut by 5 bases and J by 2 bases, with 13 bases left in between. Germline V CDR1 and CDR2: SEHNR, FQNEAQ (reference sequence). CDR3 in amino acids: CASSPDGAPYEQYF. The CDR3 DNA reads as TGTGCCAGCAGCCCCGACGGGGCTCCCTACGAGCAGTACTTC. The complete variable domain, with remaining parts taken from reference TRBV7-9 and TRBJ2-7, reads DTGVSQNPRHKITKRGQNVTFRCDPISEHNRLYWYRQTLGQGPEFLTYFQNEAQLEKSRLLSDRFSAERPKGSFSTLEIQRTEQGDSAMYLCASSPDGAPYEQYFGPGTRLTVT.

The DNA of the CDR3 is TGCAGCGTTGAATGGAACACTGAAGCTTTCTTT. Encoded protein: CSVEWNTEAFF. The chain employs TRBV29-1 and TRBJ1-1; D call uncertain. The CDR3 extends over 11 amino acids. Trimming removed 2 bases at V and 1 base at J, with 2 bases between. In germline, CDR1 is SQVTM, CDR2 ANQGSEA. The full variable domain, rest sourced from reference TRBV29-1 and TRBJ1-1, is SAVISQKPSRDICQRGTSLTIQCQVDSQVTMMFWYRQQPGQSLTLIATANQGSEATYESGFVIDKFPISRPNLTFSTLTVSNMSPEDSSIYLCSVEWNTEAFFGQGTRLTVV.

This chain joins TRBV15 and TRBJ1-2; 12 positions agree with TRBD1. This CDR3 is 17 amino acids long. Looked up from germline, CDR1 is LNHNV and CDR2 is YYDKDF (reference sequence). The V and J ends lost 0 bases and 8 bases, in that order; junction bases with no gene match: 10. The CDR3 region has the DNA TGTGCCACCAGCAGAGATTGGGGACAGGGGGCCTCCGGGGGCTACACCTTC. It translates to CATSRDWGQGASGGYTF.

The CDR3 here is CASSLGYGYNEQFF. In nucleotides, the CDR3 is TGTGCCAGCAGCTTGGGGTACGGCTACAATGAGCAGTTCTTC. The V and J genes are TRBV7-3 and TRBJ2-1; D gene ambiguous. This CDR3 has 14 amino acids. CDR1 and CDR2 from the germline V gene are SGHTA and FQGTGA. The V and J ends lost 3 bases and 3 bases respectively, with 9 bases between them.

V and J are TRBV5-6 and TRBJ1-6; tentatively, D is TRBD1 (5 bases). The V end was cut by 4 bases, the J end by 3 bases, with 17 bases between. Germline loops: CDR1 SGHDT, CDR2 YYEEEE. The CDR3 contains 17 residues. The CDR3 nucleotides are TGTGCCAGCAGCCCTGGGGGAGGGTTTAGCTATAATTCACCCCTCCACTTT. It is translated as CASSPGGGFSYNSPLHF. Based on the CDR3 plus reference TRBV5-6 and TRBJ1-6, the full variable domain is DAGVTQSPTHLIKTRGQQVTLRCSPKSGHDTVSWYQQALGQGPQFIFQYYEEEERQRGNFPDRFSGHQFPNYSSELNVNALLLGDSALYLCASSPGGGFSYNSPLHFGNGTRLTVT.

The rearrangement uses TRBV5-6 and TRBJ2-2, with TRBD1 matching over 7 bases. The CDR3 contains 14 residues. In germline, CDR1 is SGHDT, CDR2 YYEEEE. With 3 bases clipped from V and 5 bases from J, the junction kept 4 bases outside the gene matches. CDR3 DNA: TGTGCCAGCAGCTGGCGACAGGGAACCGGGGAGCTGTTTTTT. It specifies CASSWRQGTGELFF.

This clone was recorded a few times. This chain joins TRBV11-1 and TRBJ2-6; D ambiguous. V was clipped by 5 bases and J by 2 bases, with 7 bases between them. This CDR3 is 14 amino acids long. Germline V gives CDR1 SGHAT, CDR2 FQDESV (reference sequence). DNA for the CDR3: TGTGCCAGCAGCCCCGTTGCTGGGGCCAACGTCCTGACTTTC. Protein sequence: CASSPVAGANVLTF.

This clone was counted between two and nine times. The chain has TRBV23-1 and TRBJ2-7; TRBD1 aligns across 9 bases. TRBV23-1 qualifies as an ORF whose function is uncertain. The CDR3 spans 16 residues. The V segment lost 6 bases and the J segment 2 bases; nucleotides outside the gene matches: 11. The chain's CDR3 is CASSSRVRDRAYEQYF. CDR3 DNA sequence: TGCGCCAGCAGCTCCAGGGTCAGGGACAGGGCCTACGAGCAGTACTTC.